Following are 6 T cell receptor beta chains from one sample sequenced in a study of OX40 agonist ivuxolimab in advanced cancers. Method: immunoSEQ multiplex PCR; TCRdb's copy keeps in-frame clones and lacks some. In the table there are 45,000 to 65,000 clones, 82% of which are singletons. Sequenced here: CD4+ or CD8+ T cells sorted from blood, sampled in a trial of the OX40 agonist ivuxolimab. The receptors stem from an adult with an advanced solid tumor such as melanoma, head and neck, liver or kidney cancer.

This clone was detected a few times. The chain employs TRBV6-6 and TRBJ2-7; 12 positions match TRBD1. CDR1 and CDR2 from the germline V gene are MNHNY and SVGAGI (reference sequence). V lost 7 bases to trimming and J lost 7 bases; unmatched junction nucleotides: 11. The CDR3 has 15 residues. The CDR3 reads CASTREGQGAREQYF. The CDR3 region has the DNA TGTGCCAGCACCCGAGAGGGACAGGGGGCTCGTGAGCAGTACTTC.

The rearrangement links TRBV7-8 to TRBJ2-7; D is uncertain. Per germline, CDR1 SGHVS and CDR2 FQNEAQ. V was cut by 1 base and J by 0 bases, with 10 bases left in between. This CDR3 has 15 residues. CDR3 in DNA: TGTGCCAGCAGCTTAGGTGGCACCCGCTCCTACGAGCAGTACTTC. Translated, it gives CASSLGGTRSYEQYF.

The J gene is TRBJ1-4, the V gene TRBV28; 7 bases fit TRBD1. V lost 8 bases to trimming and J lost 0 bases; unmatched junction nucleotides: 6. The CDR3 runs 15 residues. Per the germline V gene, CDR1 is MDHEN and CDR2 is SYDVKM. As DNA, the CDR3 is TGTGCCAGCTGCAGGGACAGTGCAACTAATGAAAAACTGTTTTTT. This translates into CASCRDSATNEKLFF.

For the CDR3, the DNA is TGTGCCAGCAGCTTACCGTTGGCGGGACGGCAGGATGGCTACACCTTC. Translation gives CASSLPLAGRQDGYTF. This chain connects TRBV7-3 to TRBJ1-2; TRBD1 is a possible D gene (5 bases). The CDR3 sequence is 16 residues long. Germline V CDR1 and CDR2: SGHTA, FQGTGA. The V and J ends lost 2 bases and 6 bases respectively, with 19 bases between them.

This clone was detected only once. The chain has TRBV27 and TRBJ2-1; D remains ambiguous. Per the germline V gene, CDR1 is MNHEY and CDR2 is SMNVEV (reference sequence). V was clipped by 3 bases and J by 2 bases, with 5 bases between them. The CDR3 loop spans 13 amino acids. In DNA form, the CDR3 reads TGTGCCAGCAGTTTCCGGACCTACAATGAGCAGTTCTTC. Residues: CASSFRTYNEQFF.

The rearrangement joins TRBV5-1 to TRBJ2-4; the D is unclear. CDR1 and CDR2 (germline): SGHRS, YFSETQ. The CDR3 length is 14 residues. V lost 0 bases, J lost 6 bases, and 10 bases lay in between. In DNA, the CDR3 is TGCGCCAGCAGCTTGGAGGCCCGAGGAAACATTCAGTACTTC. It is translated as CASSLEARGNIQYF.